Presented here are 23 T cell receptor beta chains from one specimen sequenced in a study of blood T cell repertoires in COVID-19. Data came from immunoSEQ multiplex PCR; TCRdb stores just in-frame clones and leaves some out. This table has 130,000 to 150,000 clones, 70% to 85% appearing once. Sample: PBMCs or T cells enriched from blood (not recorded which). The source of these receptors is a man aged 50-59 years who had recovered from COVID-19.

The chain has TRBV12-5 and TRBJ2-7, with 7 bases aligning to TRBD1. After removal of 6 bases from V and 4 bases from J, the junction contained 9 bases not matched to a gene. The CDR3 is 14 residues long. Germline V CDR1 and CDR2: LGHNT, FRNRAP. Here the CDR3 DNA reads TGTGCTAGTGGCTTCCCGAGGGGGCGTTACGAGCAGTACTTC. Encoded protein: CASGFPRGRYEQYF.

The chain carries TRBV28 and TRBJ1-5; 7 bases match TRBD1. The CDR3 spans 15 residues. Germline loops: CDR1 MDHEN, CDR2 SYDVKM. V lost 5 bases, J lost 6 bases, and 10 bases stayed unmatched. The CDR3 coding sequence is TGTGCCAGCAGTCCCGGGACAGTCAAGGGTCAGCCCCAGCATTTT. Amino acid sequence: CASSPGTVKGQPQHF.

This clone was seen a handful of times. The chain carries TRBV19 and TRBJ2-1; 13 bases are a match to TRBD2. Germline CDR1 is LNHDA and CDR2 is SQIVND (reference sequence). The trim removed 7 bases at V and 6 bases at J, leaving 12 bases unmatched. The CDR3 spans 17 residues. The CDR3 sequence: CASTNPGTSGVSNEQFF. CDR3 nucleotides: TGTGCCAGTACTAATCCCGGGACTAGCGGGGTCTCCAATGAGCAGTTCTTC.

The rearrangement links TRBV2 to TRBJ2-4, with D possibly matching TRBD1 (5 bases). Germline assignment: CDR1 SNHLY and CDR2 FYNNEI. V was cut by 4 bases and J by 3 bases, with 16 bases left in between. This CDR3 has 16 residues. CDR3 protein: CASSVGQPPNKNIQYF. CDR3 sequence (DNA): TGTGCCAGCAGTGTCGGACAACCGCCCAACAAAAACATTCAGTACTTC.

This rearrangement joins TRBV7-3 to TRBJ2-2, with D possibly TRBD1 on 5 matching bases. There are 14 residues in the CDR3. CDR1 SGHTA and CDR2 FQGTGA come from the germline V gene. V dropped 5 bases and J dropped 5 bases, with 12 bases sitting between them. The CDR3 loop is CASSKQARTGELFF. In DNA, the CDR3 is TGTGCCAGCAGCAAACAGGCGAGGACCGGGGAGCTGTTTTTT.

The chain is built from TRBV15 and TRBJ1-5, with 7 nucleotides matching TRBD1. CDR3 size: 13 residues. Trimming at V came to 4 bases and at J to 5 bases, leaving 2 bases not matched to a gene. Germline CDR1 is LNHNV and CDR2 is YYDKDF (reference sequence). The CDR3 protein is CATSTQGDQPQHF. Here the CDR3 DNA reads TGTGCCACCAGCACCCAGGGGGATCAGCCCCAGCATTTT. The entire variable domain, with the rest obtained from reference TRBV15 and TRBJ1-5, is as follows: DAMVIQNPRYQVTQFGKPVTLSCSQTLNHNVMYWYQQKSSQAPKLLFHYYDKDFNNEADTPDNFQSRRPNTSFCFLDIRSPGLGDTAMYLCATSTQGDQPQHFGDGTRLSIL.

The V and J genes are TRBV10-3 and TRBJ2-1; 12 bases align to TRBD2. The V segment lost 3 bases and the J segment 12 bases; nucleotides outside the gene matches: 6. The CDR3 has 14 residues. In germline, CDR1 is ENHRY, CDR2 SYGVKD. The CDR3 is CAISDPSGGAAQFF. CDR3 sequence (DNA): TGTGCCATCAGTGACCCTAGCGGGGGGGCCGCGCAGTTCTTC.

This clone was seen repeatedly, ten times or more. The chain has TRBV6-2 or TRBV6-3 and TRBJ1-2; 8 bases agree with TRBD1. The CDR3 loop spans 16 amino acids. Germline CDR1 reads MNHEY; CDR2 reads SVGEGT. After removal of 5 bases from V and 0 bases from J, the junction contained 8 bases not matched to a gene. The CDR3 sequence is CASSLLQGAPNYGYTF. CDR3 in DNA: TGTGCCAGCAGTCTACTTCAGGGGGCGCCTAACTATGGCTACACCTTC.

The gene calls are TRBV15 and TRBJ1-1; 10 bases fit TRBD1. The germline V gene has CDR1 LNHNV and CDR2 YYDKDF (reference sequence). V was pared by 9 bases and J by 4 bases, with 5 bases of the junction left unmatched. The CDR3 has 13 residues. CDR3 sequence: CATQRDRGTEAFF. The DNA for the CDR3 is TGTGCCACACAACGGGACAGGGGCACTGAAGCTTTCTTT.

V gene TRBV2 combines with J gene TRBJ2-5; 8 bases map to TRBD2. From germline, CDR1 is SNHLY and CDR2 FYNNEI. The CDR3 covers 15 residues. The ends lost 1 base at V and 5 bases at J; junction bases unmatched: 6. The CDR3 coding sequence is TGTGCCAGCAGTGAAGAGCGGGGGTCCGGGGAGACCCAGTACTTC. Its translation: CASSEERGSGETQYF.

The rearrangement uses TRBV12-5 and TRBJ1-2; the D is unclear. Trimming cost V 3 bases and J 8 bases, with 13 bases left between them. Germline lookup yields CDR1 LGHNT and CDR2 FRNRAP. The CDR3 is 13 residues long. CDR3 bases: TGTGCTAGTGGTTTAGAAGGAGTGCGAGGCTACACCTTC. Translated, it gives CASGLEGVRGYTF.

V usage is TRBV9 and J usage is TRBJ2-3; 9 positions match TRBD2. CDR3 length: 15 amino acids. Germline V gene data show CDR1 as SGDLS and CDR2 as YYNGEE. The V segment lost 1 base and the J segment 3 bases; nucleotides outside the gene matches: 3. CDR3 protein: CASSVRRGGTDTQYF. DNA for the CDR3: TGTGCCAGCAGCGTACGGCGGGGGGGGACAGATACGCAGTATTTT.

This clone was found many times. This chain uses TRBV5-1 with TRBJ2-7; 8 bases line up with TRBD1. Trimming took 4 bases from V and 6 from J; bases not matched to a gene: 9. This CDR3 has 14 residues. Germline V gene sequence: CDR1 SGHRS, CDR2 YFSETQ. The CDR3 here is CASSGQGASVEQYF. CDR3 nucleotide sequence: TGCGCCAGCAGCGGGCAGGGGGCGTCGGTCGAGCAGTACTTC.

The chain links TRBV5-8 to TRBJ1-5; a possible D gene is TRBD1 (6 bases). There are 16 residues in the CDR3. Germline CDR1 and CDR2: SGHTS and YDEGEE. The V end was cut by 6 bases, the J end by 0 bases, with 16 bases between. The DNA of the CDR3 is TGTGCCAGCACCTCAGGACAGTTTTATAGCAATCAGCCCCAGCATTTT. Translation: CASTSGQFYSNQPQHF.

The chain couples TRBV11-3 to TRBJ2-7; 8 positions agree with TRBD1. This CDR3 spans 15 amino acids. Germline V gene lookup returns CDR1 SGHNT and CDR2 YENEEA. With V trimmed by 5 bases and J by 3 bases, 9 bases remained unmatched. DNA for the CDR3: TGTGCCAGCAGCCGGTCGGATGGACAGGGCTACGAGCAGTACTTC. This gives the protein CASSRSDGQGYEQYF.

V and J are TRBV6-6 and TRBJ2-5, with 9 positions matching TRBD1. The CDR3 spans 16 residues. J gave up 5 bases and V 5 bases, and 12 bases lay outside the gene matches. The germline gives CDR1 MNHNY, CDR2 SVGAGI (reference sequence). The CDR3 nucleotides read TGTGCCAGCAGTCCTACAGGGGGCGGTGGTGTTGAGACCCAGTACTTC. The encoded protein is CASSPTGGGGVETQYF.

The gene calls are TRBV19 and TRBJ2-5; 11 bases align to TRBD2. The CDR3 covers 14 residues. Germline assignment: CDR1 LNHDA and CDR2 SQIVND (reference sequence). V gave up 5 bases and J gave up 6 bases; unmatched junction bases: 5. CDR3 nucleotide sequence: TGTGCCAGTAGTGTTAGCGGGGGGGCAAAGACCCAGTACTTC. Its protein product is CASSVSGGAKTQYF. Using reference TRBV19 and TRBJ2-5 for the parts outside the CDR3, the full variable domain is DGGITQSPKYLFRKEGQNVTLSCEQNLNHDAMYWYRQDPGQGLRLIYYSQIVNDFQKGDIAEGYSVSREKKESFPLTVTSAQKNPTAFYLCASSVSGGAKTQYFGPGTRLLVL.

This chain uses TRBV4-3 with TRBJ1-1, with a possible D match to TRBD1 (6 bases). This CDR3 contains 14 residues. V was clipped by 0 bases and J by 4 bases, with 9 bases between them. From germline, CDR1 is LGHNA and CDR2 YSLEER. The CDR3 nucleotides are TGCGCCAGCAGCCAAGAAACAGGGAGCACTGAAGCTTTCTTT. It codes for CASSQETGSTEAFF.

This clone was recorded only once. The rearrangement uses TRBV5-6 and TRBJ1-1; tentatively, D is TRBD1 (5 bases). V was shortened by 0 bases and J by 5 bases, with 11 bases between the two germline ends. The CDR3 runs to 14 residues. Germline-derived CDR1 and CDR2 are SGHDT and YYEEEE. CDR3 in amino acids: CASSLGDGGTEAFF. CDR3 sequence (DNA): TGTGCCAGCAGCTTGGGGGATGGGGGGACTGAAGCTTTCTTT. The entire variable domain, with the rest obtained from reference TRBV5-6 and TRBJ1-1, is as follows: DAGVTQSPTHLIKTRGQQVTLRCSPKSGHDTVSWYQQALGQGPQFIFQYYEEEERQRGNFPDRFSGHQFPNYSSELNVNALLLGDSALYLCASSLGDGGTEAFFGQGTRLTVV.

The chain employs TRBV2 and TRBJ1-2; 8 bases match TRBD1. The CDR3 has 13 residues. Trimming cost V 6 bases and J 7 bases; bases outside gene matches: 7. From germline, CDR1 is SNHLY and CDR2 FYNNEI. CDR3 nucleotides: TGTGCCAGCAGGGACAGGGTTTCTAGTGGCTACACCTTC. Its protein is CASRDRVSSGYTF.

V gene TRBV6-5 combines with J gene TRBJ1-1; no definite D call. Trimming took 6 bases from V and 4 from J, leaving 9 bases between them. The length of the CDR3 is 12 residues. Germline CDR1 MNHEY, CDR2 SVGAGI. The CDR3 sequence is CASRGGITEAFF. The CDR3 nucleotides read TGTGCCAGCAGGGGCGGGATCACTGAAGCTTTCTTT.

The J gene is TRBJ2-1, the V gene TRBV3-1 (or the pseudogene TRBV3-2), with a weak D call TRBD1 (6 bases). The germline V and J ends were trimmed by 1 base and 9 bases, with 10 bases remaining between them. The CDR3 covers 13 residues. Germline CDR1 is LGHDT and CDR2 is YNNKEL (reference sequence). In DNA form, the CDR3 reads TGTGCCAGCAGCCAAGGCAGGGGTGGTGAGCAGTTCTTC. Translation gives CASSQGRGGEQFF.

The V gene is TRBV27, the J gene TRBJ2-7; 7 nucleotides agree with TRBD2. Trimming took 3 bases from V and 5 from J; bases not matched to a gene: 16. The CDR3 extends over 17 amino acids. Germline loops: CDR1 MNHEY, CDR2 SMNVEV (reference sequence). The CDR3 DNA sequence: TGTGCCAGCAGTTTTTTGCCGCGGGGGAACCAAGTGAACGAGCAGTACTTC. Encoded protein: CASSFLPRGNQVNEQYF.